A single sample gave rise to the 16 T cell receptor beta chains below, sequenced in a study of T-cell memory formation after mild COVID-19. TCRdb recomputed calls from the 5' RACE reads with MiXCR, one row per CDR3 protein. Seen here are 200,000 to 250,000 distinct CDR3 sequences, 8.5% to 9.5% observed once, and the top ten hold 20% to 25%. Material: PBMCs or a T cell subset sorted from them (not recorded which). The receptors were gathered from a young man who had mild COVID-19 (a few samples of this study predate the infection). Cell type and time point are not known.

V gene TRBV6-2 or TRBV6-3 combines with J gene TRBJ2-5; 9 bases are shared with TRBD2. V shed 7 bases and J 5 bases; nucleotides not matched to a gene: 8. This CDR3 has 14 amino acids. Germline V CDR1 and CDR2: MNHEY, SVGEGT. The chain's CDR3 is CASKGLAQKETQYF. The DNA for the CDR3 is TGTGCCAGCAAGGGACTAGCCCAGAAGGAGACCCAGTACTTC.

V is TRBV28 and J is TRBJ2-3, with 8 nucleotides matching TRBD1. The CDR3 runs to 15 residues. Trimming removed 5 bases from V and 5 bases from J; junction bases left unmatched: 9. Germline lookup yields CDR1 MDHEN and CDR2 SYDVKM. CDR3 sequence (DNA): TGTGCCAGCAGTCCACCACAGGGGGTCGTAGATACGCAGTATTTT. It translates to CASSPPQGVVDTQYF.

This clonotype was seen a handful of times. CDR3 coding DNA: TGCAGTGCTAGGCGCGGGGGGGCCCCAGAGACCCAGTACTTC. This gives the protein CSARRGGAPETQYF. This sequence joins TRBV20-1 and TRBJ2-5; TRBD2 agrees at 9 bases. Unmatched junction bases numbered 6, after V lost 3 bases and J lost 4 bases. Germline V CDR1 and CDR2: DFQATT, SNEGSKA (reference sequence). This CDR3 spans 14 amino acids.

Many counts were recorded for this clonotype. The V and J genes are TRBV4-1 and TRBJ2-4; D not resolved. Germline CDR1 reads MGHRA; CDR2 reads YSYEKL. Trimming cost V 5 bases and J 6 bases, with 11 bases left between them. There are 13 residues in the CDR3. CDR3 protein: CASSKGLGNIQYF. The DNA for the CDR3 is TGCGCCAGCAGCAAAGGGTTGGGAAACATTCAGTACTTC.

This chain connects TRBV5-5 to TRBJ2-1; TRBD1 aligns across 9 bases. This CDR3 region has 15 residues. V shed 0 bases, J shed 6 bases, and the junction held 4 bases outside the gene matches. Germline V gene lookup returns CDR1 SGHKS and CDR2 YYEKEE (reference sequence). CDR3 residues: CASSLGDREVNEQFF. The CDR3, as DNA: TGTGCCAGCAGCTTGGGGGACAGGGAAGTCAATGAGCAGTTCTTC.

This clonotype was observed a few times. The V gene is TRBV10-3, the J gene TRBJ2-7, with TRBD2 matching 9 bases. Trimming cost V 0 bases and J 1 base; bases outside gene matches: 10. Germline V gene lookup returns CDR1 ENHRY and CDR2 SYGVKD. The CDR3 sequence is 18 residues long. The CDR3 sequence is CAISESSGGGALSYEQYF. Here the CDR3 DNA reads TGTGCCATCAGTGAGTCGAGTGGCGGGGGGGCCCTTTCCTACGAGCAGTACTTC.

This clonotype has a count of ten or more. CDR3 bases: TGCGCCAGCAGCCTGCGGGACAGAAGCTACGAGCAGTACTTC. This codes for CASSLRDRSYEQYF. The V gene is TRBV5-1, the J gene TRBJ2-7, with D perhaps TRBD1 (7 bases). The CDR3 length is 14 residues. Germline V lookup: CDR1 SGHRS, CDR2 YFSETQ. The V gene lost 4 bases and the J gene lost 3 bases, with 14 bases spanning the gap. The variable domain in full, completed from reference TRBV5-1 and TRBJ2-7, reads KAGVTQTPRYLIKTRGQQVTLSCSPISGHRSVSWYQQTPGQGLQFLFEYFSETQRNKGNFPGRFSGRQFSNSRSEMNVSTLELGDSALYLCASSLRDRSYEQYFGPGTRLTVT.

Only a few counts were recorded for this clonotype. The chain joins TRBV15 to TRBJ2-5; perhaps D is TRBD1 or TRBD2 (6 bases each). Germline V CDR1 and CDR2: LNHNV, YYDKDF (reference sequence). Trimming stripped 8 bases from V and 5 bases from J, with 15 bases between. CDR3 size: 13 residues. This CDR3 reads CATRYRGRETQYF. The CDR3 DNA is TGTGCCACCCGTTATCGGGGGCGGGAGACCCAGTACTTC.

In this sample, this clonotype turned up once. This chain links TRBV5-1 with TRBJ1-1, with D tentatively TRBD1 (6 bases). The germline V and J ends were trimmed by 4 bases and 1 base, with 14 bases remaining between them. The CDR3 is 15 residues long. CDR1 and CDR2 (germline): SGHRS, YFSETQ. CDR3 sequence (DNA): TGCGCCAGCAGCCCCACGGACAGATCGAACACTGAAGCTTTCTTT. Its protein is CASSPTDRSNTEAFF.

This clonotype showed up just a few times. At one of its ends the junction is not consistent with the germline gene, which may arise from a read error. The V and J genes are TRBV6-5 and TRBJ2-7; TRBD1 is a possible D gene (7 bases). Per germline, CDR1 MNHEY and CDR2 SVGAGI. CDR3 length: 15 residues. This CDR3 is CASSNSGGKTYEQYF. The CDR3 region has the DNA TGTGCCAGCAGTAACTCAGGGGGGAAAACTTACGAGCAGTACTTC.

This clonotype was found many times. The chain joins TRBV6-2 or TRBV6-3 to TRBJ2-2, with D possibly matching TRBD2 (6 bases). Per the germline V gene, CDR1 is MNHEY and CDR2 is SVGEGT. The CDR3 has 16 amino acids. Trimming took 2 bases from V and 2 from J, leaving 12 bases between them. Here the CDR3 reads CASSYPSVLNTGELFF. In DNA, the CDR3 is TGTGCCAGCAGTTACCCTAGCGTCCTTAACACCGGGGAGCTGTTTTTT.

This clonotype was observed a few times. The rearrangement joins TRBV10-3 to TRBJ2-7, with a tentative D call TRBD1 (5 bases). The V gene lost 6 bases and the J gene lost 3 bases, with 12 bases spanning the gap. This CDR3 has 13 residues. Germline values: CDR1 ENHRY, CDR2 SYGVKD. For the CDR3, the DNA is TGTGCCATCAGGGACCATCAGGGCTACGAGCAGTACGTC. Translation: CAIRDHQGYEQYV.

This clonotype turned up a few times. The chain recombines TRBV7-8 with TRBJ2-5; the match to TRBD2 covers 8 bases. With V trimmed by 2 bases and J by 4 bases, 12 bases remained unmatched. The CDR3 spans 17 residues. In germline, CDR1 is SGHVS, CDR2 FQNEAQ. CDR3: CASSLNPAGASGETQYF. CDR3 bases: TGTGCCAGCAGCTTAAATCCAGCGGGGGCTTCTGGAGAGACCCAGTACTTC.

This clonotype was seen a handful of times. The gene calls are TRBV28 and TRBJ2-2, with D possibly being TRBD1 (6 bases). The CDR3 covers 13 residues. V was trimmed by 4 bases and J by 4 bases, leaving 7 bases between them. Germline lookup yields CDR1 MDHEN and CDR2 SYDVKM. In DNA, the CDR3 is TGTGCCAGCAGTTGGGGGCGCACCGGGGAGCTGTTTTTT. Translating gives CASSWGRTGELFF. Variable domain in full (rest from reference TRBV28 and TRBJ2-2): DVKVTQSSRYLVKRTGEKVFLECVQDMDHENMFWYRQDPGLGLRLIYFSYDVKMKEKGDIPEGYSVSREKKERFSLILESASTNQTSMYLCASSWGRTGELFFGEGSRLTVL.

This chain joins TRBV11-2 and TRBJ1-2; 9 bases match TRBD1. This CDR3 contains 15 residues. Per germline, CDR1 SGHAT and CDR2 FQNNGV. Unmatched junction bases numbered 7, after V lost 5 bases and J lost 3 bases. The CDR3 here is CASSLDRGADYGYTF. In DNA form, the CDR3 reads TGTGCCAGCAGCCTGGACAGGGGCGCAGACTATGGCTACACCTTC.

This chain joins TRBV28 and TRBJ1-1; a weak D match, TRBD1 (5 bases). This CDR3 is built from 13 residues. Deletions cut 2 bases from V and 5 bases from J, with 9 bases between. Germline-derived CDR1 and CDR2 are MDHEN and SYDVKM. In DNA form, the CDR3 reads TGTGCCAGCAGTTTAACCCGGGGGACTGAAGCTTTCTTT. This gives the protein CASSLTRGTEAFF.